The source of this T cell receptor (beta chain) is a study of blood T cells in healthy people across ages. It was with a sample-barcoded 5' primer and a J-beta primer mix that a second PCR of roughly 7 to 11 cycles was run. TCRdb passed the 5' RACE reads through MiXCR, listing each CDR3 protein once. The sample has almost 1 million distinct CDR3 sequences; around 54% are singletons. Trimming removed 2 bases from V and 5 bases from J, with 27 bases in between. The germline CDR1 and CDR2 sequences are MGHRA and YSYEKL. The CDR3 totals 20 residues. The TCR comes from a woman in her sixties or seventies in good health. Sequencing was carried out using blood. The chain couples TRBV4-1 to TRBJ2-2; a weak D match, TRBD2 (5 bases). Written as DNA, the CDR3 is TGCGCCAGCAGCCAACTGCACCGTGAACAGCCAAACCGGGGAACCGGGGAGCTGTTTTTT. Translated, it gives CASSQLHREQPNRGTGELFF.